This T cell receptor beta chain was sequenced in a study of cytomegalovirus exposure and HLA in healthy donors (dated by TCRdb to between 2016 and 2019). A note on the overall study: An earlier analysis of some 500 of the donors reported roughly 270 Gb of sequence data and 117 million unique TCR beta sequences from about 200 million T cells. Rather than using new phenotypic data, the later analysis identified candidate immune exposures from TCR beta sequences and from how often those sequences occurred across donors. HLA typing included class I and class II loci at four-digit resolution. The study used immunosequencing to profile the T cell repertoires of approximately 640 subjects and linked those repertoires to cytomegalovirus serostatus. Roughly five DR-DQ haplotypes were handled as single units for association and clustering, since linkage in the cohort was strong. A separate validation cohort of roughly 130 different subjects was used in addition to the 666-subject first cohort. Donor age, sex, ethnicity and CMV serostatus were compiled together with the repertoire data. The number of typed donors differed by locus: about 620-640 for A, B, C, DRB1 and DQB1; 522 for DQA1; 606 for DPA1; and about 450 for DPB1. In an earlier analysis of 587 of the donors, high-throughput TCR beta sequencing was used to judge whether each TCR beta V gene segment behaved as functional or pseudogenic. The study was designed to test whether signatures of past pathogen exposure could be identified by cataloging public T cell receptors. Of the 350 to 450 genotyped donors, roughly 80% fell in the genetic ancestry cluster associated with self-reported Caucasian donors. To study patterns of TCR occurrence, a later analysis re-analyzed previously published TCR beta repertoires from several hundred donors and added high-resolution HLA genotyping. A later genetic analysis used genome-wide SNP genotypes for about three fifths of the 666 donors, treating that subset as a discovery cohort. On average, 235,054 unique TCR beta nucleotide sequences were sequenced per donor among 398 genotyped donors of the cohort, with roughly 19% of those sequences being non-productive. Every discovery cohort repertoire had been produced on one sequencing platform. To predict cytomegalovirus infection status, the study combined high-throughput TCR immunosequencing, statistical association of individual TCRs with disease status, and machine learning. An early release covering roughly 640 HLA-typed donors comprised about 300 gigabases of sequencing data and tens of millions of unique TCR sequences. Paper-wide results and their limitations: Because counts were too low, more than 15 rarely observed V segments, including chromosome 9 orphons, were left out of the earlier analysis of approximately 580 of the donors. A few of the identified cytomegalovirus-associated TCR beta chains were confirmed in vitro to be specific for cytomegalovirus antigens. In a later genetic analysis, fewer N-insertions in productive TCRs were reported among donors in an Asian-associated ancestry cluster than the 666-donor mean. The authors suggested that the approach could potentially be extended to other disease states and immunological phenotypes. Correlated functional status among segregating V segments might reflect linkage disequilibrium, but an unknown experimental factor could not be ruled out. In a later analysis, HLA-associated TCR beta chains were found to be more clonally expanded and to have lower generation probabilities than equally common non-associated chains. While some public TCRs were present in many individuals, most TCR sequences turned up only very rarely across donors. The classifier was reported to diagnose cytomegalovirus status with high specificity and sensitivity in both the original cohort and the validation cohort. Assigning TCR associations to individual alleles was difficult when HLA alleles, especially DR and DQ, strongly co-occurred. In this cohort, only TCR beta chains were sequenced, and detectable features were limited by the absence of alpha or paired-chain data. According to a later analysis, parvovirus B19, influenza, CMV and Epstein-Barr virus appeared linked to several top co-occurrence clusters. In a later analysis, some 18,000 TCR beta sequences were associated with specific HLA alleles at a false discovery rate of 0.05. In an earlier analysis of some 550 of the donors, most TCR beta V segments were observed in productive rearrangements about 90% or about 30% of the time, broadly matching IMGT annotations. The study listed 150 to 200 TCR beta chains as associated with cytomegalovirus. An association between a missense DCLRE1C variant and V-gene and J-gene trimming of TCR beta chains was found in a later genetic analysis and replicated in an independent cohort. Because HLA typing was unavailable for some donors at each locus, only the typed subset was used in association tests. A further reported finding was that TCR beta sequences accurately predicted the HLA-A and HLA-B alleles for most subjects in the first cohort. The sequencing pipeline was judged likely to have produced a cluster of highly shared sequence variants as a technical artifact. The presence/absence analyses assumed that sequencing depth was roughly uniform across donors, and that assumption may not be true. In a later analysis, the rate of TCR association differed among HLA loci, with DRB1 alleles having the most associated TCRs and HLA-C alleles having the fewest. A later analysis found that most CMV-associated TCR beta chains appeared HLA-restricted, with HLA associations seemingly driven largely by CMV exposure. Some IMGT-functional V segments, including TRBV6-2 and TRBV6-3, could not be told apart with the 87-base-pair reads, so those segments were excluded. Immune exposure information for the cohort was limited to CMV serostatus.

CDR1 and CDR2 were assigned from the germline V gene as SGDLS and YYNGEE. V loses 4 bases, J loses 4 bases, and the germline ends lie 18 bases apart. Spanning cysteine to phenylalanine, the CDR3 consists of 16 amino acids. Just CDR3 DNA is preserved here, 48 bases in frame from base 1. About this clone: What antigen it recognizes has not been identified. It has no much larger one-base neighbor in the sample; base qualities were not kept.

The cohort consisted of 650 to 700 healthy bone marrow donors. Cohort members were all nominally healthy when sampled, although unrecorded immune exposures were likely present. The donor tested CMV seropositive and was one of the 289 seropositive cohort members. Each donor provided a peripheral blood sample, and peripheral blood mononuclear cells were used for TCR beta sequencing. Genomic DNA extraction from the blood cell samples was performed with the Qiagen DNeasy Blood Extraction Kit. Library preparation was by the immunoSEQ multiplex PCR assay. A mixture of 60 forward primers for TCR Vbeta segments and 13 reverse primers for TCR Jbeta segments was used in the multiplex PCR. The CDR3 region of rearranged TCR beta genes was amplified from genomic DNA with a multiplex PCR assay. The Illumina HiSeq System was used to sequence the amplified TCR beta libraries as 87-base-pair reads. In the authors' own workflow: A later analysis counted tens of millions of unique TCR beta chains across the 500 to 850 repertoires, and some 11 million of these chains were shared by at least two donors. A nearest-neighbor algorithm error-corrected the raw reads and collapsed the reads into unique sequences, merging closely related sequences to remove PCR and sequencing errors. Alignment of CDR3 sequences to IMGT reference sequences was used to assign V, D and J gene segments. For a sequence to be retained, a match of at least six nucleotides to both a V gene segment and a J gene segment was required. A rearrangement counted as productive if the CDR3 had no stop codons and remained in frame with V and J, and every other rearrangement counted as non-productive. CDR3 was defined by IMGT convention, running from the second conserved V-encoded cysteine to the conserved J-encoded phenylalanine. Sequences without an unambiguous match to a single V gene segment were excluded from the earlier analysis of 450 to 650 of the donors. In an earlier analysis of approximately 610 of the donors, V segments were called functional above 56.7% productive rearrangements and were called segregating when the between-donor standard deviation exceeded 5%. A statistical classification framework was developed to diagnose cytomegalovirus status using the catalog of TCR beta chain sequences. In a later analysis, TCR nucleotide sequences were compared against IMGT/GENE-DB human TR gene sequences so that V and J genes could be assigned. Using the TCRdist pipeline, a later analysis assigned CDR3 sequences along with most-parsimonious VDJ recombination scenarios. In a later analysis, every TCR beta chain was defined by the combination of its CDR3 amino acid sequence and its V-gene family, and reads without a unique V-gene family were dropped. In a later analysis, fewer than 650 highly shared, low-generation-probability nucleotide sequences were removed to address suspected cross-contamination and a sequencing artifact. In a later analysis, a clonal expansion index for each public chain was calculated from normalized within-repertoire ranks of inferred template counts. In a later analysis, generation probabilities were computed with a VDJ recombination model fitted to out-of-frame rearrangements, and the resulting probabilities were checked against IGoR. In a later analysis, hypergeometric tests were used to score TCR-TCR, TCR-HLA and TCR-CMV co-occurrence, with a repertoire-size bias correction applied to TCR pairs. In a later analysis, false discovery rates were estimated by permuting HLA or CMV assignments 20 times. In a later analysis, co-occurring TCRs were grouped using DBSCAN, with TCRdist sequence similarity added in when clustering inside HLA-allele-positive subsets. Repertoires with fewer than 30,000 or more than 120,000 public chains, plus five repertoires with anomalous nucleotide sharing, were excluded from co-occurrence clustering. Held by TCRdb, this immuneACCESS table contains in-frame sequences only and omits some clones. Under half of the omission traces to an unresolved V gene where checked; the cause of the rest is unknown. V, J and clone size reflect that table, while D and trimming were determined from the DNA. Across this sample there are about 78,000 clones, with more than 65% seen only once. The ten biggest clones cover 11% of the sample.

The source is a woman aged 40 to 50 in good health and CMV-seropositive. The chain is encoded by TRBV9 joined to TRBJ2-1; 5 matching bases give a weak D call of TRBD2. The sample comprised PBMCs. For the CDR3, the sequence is CASSSYTQSGYNEQFF. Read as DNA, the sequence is TGTGCCAGCAGCAGTTACACCCAAAGCGGTTACAATGAGCAGTTCTTC.